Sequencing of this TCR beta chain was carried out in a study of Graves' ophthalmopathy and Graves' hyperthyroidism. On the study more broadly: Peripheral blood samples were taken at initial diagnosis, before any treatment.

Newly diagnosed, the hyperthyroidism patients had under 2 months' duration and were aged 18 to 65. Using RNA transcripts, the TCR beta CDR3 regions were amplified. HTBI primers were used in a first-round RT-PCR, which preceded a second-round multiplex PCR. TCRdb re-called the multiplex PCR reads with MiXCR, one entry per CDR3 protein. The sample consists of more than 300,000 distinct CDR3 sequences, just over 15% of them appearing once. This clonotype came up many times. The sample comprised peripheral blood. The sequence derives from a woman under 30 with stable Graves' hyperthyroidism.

This chain's CDR3 is CASSQEGAAMNTEAFF. In nucleotides, the CDR3 is TGCGCCAGCAGCCAAGAAGGGGCGGCAATGAACACTGAAGCTTTCTTT. This sequence joins TRBV4-1 and TRBJ1-1; D might be TRBD1 (5 bases). The V gene lost 0 bases and the J gene lost 0 bases, with 11 bases spanning the gap. The CDR3 totals 16 residues. Germline CDR1 reads MGHRA; CDR2 reads YSYEKL.